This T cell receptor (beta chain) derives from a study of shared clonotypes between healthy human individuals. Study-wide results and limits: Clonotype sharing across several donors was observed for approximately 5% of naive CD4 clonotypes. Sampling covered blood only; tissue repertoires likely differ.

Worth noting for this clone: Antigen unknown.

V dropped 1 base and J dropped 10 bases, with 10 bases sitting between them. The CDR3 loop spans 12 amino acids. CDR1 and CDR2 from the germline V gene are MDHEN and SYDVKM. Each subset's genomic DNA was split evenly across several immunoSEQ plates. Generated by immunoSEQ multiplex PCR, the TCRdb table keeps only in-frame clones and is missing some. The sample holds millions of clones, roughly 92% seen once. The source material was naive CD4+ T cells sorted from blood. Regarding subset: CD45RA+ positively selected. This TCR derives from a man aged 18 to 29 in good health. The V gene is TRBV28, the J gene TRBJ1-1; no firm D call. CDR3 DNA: TGTGCCAGCAGTTTATCGACGGGTGGAGCTTTCTTT. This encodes CASSLSTGGAFF.